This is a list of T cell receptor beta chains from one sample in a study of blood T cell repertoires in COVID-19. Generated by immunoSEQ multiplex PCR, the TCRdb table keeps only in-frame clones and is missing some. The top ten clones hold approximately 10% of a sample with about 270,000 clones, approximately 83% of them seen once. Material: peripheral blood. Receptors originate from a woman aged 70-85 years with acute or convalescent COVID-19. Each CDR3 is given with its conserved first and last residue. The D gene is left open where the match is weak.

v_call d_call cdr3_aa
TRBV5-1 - CASVSPPGELFF
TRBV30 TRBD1 CAWSGTGERVSPQYF
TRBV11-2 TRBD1 CASSLDGQGNGYTF
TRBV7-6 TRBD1 CASSLGGTGSNSPLHF
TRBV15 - CATSGHEIRGNAYGYTF
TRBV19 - CASSTNRALKAFF
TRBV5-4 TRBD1 CASSEGQTNEKLFF
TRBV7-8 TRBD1 CASSQQGDQPQHF
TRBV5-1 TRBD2 CASSSLPSTSGGAPDTQYF
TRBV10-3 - CAISEPPYSPFF
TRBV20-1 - CSAFPSLF
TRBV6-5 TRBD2 CASRERGMRTGELFF
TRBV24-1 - CATSPAGAQGNEQFF
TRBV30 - CAWRPEGAKNIQYF
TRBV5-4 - CASSFASSEAFF
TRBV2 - CASSPTRFTDTQYF
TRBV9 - CASSVTSGRGAEAFF
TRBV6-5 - CASTPRRGYGYTF
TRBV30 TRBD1 CASTDRGPDTQYF
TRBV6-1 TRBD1 CASSEGTGGPYSNQPQHF
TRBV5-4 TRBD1 CAGTGRNTGELFF
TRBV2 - CASSVAEGYTNYGYTF
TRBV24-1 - CAAGRPGGVNTEAFF
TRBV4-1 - CASSPITGVGQPQHF
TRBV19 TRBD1 CASRGGTGGNQPQHF
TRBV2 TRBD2 CASSEVGGGSYNEQFF
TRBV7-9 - CASSFGAVAFLEQYF
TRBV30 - CAWRGQGSNTGELFF
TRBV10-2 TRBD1 CASSEQGTGNTIYF
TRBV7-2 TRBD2 CASRYSSGGNNEQFF
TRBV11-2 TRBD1 CASSPFKLTGGWSEAFF
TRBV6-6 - CASSYSRSRNEAFF
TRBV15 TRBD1 CATSGRGTGVDEQFF
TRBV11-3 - CASSLSRDKQFF
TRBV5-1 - CASRTTNTGELFF
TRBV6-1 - CASSEVGGLGYTF
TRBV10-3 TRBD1 CAISESDRTGGLGYTF
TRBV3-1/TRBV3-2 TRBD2 CASSQVSGAGGPTDTQYF
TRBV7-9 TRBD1 CASSKDRDGNQPQHF
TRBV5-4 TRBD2 CASSLGLAGGKETQYF
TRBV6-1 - CASSEAVTGGQETQYF
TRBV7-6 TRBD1 CASSLEQGAYEQYF
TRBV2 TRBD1 CASSEAGVRTGYLSGANVLTF
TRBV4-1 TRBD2 CASSQLAGGPDEQFF
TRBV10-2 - CASSEEGRQPQHF
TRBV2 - CASGAGNSGNTIYF
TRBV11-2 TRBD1 CASSLTTGAYEQYF
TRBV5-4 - CASSLYGGVRGYTF
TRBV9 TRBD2 CASSFSSGPNTGELFF
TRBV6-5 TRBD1 CASTSLGQGEAFF
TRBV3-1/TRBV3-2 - CASSPSLQETQYF
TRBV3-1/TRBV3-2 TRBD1 CASSRTGAEAFF
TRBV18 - CASSPVDVRDRLFF
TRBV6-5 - CASEGSRAAFF
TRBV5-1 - CASSLEPTVYGYTF
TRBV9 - CASSVVSDTEAFF
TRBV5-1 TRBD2 CASSLLGGGGQPNEQFF
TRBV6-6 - CASSPPRYPYEQYF
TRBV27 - CASSSKGYEQYF
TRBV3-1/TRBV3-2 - CASSYRGNEQFF